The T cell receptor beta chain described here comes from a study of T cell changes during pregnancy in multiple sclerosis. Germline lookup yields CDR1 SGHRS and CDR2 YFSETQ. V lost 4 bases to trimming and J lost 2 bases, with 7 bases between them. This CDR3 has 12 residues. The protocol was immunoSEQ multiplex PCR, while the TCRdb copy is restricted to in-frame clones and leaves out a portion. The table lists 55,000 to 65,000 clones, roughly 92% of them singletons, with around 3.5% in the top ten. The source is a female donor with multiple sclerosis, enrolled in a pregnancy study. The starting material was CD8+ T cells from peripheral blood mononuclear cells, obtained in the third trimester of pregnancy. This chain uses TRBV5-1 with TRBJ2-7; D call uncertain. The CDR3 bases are TGCGCCAGCAGCATCCAGGCCTACGAGCAGTACTTC. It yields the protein CASSIQAYEQYF.